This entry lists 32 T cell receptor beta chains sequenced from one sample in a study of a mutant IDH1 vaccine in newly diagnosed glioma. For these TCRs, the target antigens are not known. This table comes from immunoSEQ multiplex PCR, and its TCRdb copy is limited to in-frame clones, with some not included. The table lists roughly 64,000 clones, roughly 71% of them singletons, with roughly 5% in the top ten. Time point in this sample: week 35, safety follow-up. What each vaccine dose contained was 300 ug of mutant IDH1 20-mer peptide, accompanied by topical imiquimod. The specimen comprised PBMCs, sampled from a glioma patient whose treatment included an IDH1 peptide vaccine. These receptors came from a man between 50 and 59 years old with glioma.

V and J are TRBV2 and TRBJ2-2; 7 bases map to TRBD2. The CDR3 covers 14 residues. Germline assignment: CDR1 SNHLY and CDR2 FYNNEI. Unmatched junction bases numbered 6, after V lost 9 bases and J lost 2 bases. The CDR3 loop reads CASGGGPNTGELFF. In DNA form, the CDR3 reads TGTGCCAGTGGCGGGGGACCAAACACCGGGGAGCTGTTTTTT.

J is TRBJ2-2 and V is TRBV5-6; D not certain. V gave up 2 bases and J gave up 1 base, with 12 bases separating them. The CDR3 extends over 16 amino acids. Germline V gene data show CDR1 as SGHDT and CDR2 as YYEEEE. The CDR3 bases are TGTGCCAGCAGCTTTTCCTCAGGCCTGAACACCGGGGAGCTGTTTTTT. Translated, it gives CASSFSSGLNTGELFF. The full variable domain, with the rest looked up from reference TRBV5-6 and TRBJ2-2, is DAGVTQSPTHLIKTRGQQVTLRCSPKSGHDTVSWYQQALGQGPQFIFQYYEEEERQRGNFPDRFSGHQFPNYSSELNVNALLLGDSALYLCASSFSSGLNTGELFFGEGSRLTVL.

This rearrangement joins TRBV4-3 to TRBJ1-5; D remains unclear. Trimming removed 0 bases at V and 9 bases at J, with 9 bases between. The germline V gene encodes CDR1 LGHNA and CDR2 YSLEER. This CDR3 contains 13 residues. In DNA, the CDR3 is TGCGCCAGCAGCCAAGAAGCCGGGCGGCCCCAGCATTTT. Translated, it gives CASSQEAGRPQHF.

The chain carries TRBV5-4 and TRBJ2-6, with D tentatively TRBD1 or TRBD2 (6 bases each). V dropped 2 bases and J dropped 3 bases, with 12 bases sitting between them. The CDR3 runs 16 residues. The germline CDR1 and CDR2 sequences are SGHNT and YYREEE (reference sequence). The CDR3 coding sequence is TGTGCCAGCAGCTTCGGAGGGGGAGGTGGGGCCAACGTCCTGACTTTC. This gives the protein CASSFGGGGGANVLTF. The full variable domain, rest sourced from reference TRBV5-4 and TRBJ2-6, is ETGVTQSPTHLIKTRGQQVTLRCSSQSGHNTVSWYQQALGQGPQFIFQYYREEENGRGNFPPRFSGLQFPNYSSELNVNALELDDSALYLCASSFGGGGGANVLTFGAGSRLTVL.

The CDR3 is CASSLDGNTEAFF. The CDR3 region has the DNA TGTGCCAGCAGCCTCGACGGGAACACTGAAGCTTTCTTT. The chain has TRBV2 and TRBJ1-1; D ambiguous. The germline V gene has CDR1 SNHLY and CDR2 FYNNEI. Deletions cut 6 bases from V and 1 base from J, with 9 bases between. CDR3 size: 13 residues.

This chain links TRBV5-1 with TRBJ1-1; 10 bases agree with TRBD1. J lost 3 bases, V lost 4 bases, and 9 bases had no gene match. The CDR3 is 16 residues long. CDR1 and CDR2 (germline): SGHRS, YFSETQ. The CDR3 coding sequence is TGCGCCAGCAGCCTTCCGAGGGGGACAGGGGACACTGAAGCTTTCTTT. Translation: CASSLPRGTGDTEAFF.

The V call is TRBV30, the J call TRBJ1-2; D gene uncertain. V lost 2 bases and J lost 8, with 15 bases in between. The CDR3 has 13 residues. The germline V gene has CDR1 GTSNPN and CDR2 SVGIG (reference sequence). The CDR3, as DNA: TGTGCCTGGAGTATAGGAAGAGTGGGGGGCTACACCTTC. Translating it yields CAWSIGRVGGYTF.

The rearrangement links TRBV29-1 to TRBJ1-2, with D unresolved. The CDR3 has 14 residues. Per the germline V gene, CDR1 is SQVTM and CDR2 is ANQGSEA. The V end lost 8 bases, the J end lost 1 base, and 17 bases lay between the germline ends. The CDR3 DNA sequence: TGCAGCTTCATCGGACCCCGGGGTAACTATGGCTACACCTTC. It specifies CSFIGPRGNYGYTF.

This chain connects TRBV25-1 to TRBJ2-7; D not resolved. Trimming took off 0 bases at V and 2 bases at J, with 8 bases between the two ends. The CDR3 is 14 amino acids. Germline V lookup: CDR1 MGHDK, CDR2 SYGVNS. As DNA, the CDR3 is TGTGCCAGCAGTGAATACGGCGGTACCTACGAGCAGTACTTC. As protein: CASSEYGGTYEQYF.

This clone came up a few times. CDR3 sequence (DNA): TGTGCCAGCAGGACAGGGTGGGGCGGTCAGCCCCAGCATTTT. Encoded protein: CASRTGWGGQPQHF. The V call is TRBV27, the J call TRBJ1-5; 7 bases align to TRBD1. This CDR3 contains 14 residues. Trimming at V came to 6 bases and at J to 6 bases, leaving 8 bases not matched to a gene. Germline V lookup: CDR1 MNHEY, CDR2 SMNVEV (reference sequence).

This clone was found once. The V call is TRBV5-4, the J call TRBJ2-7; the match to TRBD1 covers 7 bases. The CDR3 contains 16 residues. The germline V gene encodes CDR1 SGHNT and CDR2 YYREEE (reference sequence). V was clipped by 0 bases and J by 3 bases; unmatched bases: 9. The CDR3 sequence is CASSLEGAGLSYEQYF. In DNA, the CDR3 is TGTGCCAGCAGCTTGGAGGGGGCAGGGCTGAGCTACGAGCAGTACTTC.

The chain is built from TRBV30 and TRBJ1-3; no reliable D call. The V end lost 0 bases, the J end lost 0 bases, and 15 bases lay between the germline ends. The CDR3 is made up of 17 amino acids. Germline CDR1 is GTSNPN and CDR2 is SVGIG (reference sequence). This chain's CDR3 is CAWSVRERGYSGNTIYF. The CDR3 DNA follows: TGTGCCTGGAGTGTACGTGAGCGGGGATACTCTGGAAACACCATATATTTT.

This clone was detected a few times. The DNA for the CDR3 is TGTGCCAGCAGTTTTGGACAGCCAGGCGATCAGCCCCAGCATTTT. Translated: CASSFGQPGDQPQHF. The chain recombines TRBV28 with TRBJ1-5, with D maybe TRBD1 (6 bases). CDR3 length: 15 residues. With 3 bases removed from V and 5 bases from J, the gap between germline ends came to 14 bases. Germline CDR1 MDHEN, CDR2 SYDVKM.

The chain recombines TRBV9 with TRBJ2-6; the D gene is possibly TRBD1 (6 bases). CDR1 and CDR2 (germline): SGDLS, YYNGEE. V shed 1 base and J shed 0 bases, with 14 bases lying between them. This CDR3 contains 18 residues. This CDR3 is CASSVTRTANSGANVLTF. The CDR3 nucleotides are TGTGCCAGCAGCGTAACGAGGACAGCGAACTCTGGGGCCAACGTCCTGACTTTC.

The CDR3 here is CASSESQVQRTIYF. CDR3 DNA: TGTGCCAGCAGTGAGTCTCAAGTTCAACGCACCATATATTTT. The chain links TRBV6-1 to TRBJ1-3; D remains ambiguous. Germline V gene lookup returns CDR1 MNHNS and CDR2 SASEGT. This CDR3 is built from 14 residues. V gave up 3 bases and J gave up 9 bases, with 15 bases separating them.

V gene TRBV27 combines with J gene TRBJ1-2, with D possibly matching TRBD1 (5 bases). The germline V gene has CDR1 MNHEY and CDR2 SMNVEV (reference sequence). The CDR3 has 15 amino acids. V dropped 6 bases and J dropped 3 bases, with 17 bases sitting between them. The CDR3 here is CASSSGGGADYGYTF. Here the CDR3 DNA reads TGTGCCAGCAGCTCCGGGGGGGGTGCGGACTATGGCTACACCTTC.

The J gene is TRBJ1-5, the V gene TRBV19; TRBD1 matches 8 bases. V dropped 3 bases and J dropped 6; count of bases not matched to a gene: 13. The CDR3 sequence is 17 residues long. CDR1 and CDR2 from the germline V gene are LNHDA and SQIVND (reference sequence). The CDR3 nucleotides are TGTGCCAGTAGTATTTCCTCAGGGGGCGTATTGGGTCAGCCCCAGCATTTT. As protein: CASSISSGGVLGQPQHF.

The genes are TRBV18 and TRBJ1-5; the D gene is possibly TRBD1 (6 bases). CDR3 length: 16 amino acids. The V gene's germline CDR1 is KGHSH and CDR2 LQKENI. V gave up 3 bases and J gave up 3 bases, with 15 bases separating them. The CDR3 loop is CASSPPGGRINQPQHF. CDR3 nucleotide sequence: TGTGCCAGCTCACCCCCTGGGGGGCGGATCAATCAGCCCCAGCATTTT.

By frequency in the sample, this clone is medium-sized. The CDR3 nucleotides read TGTGCCTGGAGGTTCAACTACGAGCAGTACTTC. Translated: CAWRFNYEQYF. The J gene is TRBJ2-7, the V gene TRBV30; D uncertain. Germline CDR1 GTSNPN, CDR2 SVGIG (reference sequence). The V gene lost 3 bases and the J gene lost 3 bases, with 6 bases spanning the gap. There are 11 residues in the CDR3.

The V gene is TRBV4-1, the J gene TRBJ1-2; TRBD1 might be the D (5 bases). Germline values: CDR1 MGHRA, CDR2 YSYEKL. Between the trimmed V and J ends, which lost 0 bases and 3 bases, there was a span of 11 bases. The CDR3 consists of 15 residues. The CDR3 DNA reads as TGCGCCAGCAGCCAAGACAGGGACGAGGACTATGGCTACACCTTC. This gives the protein CASSQDRDEDYGYTF.

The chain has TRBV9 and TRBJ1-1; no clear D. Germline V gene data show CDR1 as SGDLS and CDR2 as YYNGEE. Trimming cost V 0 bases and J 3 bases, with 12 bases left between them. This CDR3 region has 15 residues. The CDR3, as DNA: TGTGCCAGCAGCGTAGCCCCCGGGTCTGACACTGAAGCTTTCTTT. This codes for CASSVAPGSDTEAFF.

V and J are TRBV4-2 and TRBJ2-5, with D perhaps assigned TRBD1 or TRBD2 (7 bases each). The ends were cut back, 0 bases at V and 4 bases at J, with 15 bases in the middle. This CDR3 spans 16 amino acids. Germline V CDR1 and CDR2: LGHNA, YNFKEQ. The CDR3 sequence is CASSQEGRGRGETQYF. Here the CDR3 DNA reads TGTGCCAGCAGCCAAGAAGGGAGGGGGCGAGGAGAGACCCAGTACTTC.

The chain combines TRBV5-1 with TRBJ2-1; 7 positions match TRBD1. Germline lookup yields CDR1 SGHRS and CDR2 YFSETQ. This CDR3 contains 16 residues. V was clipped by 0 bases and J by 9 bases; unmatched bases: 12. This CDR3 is CASSLAGQDLRGEQFF. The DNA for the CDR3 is TGCGCCAGCAGCTTGGCAGGACAGGATCTGCGAGGTGAGCAGTTCTTC.

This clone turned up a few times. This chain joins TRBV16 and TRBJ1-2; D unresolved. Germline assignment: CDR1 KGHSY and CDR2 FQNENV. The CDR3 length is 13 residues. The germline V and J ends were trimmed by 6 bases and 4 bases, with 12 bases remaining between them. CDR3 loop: CASSNSGGYGYTF. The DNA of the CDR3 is TGTGCCAGCAGTAATTCAGGTGGCTATGGCTACACCTTC.

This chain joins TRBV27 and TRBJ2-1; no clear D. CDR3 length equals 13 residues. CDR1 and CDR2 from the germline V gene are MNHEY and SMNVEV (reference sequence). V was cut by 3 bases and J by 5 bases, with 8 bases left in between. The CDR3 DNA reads TGTGCCAGCAGTTTTCAGCTCCACAATGAGCAGTTCTTC. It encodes CASSFQLHNEQFF.

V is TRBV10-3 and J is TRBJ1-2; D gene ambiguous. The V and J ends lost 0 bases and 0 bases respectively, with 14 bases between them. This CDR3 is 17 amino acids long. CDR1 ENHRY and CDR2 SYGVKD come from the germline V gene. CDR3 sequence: CAISESAAHQANYGYTF. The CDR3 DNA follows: TGTGCCATCAGTGAGTCAGCGGCGCACCAAGCTAACTATGGCTACACCTTC.

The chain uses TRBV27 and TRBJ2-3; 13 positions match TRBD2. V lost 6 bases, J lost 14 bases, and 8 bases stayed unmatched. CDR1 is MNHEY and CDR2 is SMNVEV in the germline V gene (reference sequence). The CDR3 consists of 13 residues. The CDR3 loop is CASSWGLAGPWYF. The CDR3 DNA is TGTGCCAGCAGCTGGGGACTAGCGGGGCCCTGGTATTTT.

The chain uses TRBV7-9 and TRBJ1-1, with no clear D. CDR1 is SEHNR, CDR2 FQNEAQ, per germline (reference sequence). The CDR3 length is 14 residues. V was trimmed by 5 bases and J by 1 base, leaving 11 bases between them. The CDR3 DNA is TGTGCCAGCAGCGGCCCAGTAAGGAACACTGAAGCTTTCTTT. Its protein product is CASSGPVRNTEAFF.

The CDR3, as DNA: TGTGCCAGTACCAGGACACGAAGTAGCAATCAGCCCCAGCATTTT. It yields the protein CASTRTRSSNQPQHF. The rearrangement uses TRBV19 and TRBJ1-5; perhaps TRBD1 as D (5 bases). Germline V lookup: CDR1 LNHDA, CDR2 SQIVND (reference sequence). V lost 7 bases to trimming and J lost 0 bases, with 13 bases between them. This CDR3 region has 15 residues.

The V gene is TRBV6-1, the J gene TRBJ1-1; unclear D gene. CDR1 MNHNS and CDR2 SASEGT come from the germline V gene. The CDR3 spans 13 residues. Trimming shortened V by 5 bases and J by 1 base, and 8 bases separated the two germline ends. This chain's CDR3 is CASSRQPNTEAFF. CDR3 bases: TGTGCCAGCAGTCGGCAGCCGAACACTGAAGCTTTCTTT.

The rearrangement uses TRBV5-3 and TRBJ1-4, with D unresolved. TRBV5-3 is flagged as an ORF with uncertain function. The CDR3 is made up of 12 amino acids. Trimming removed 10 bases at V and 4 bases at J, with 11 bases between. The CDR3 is CALGTFNEKLFF. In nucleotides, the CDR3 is TGTGCCCTTGGAACCTTTAATGAAAAACTGTTTTTT.

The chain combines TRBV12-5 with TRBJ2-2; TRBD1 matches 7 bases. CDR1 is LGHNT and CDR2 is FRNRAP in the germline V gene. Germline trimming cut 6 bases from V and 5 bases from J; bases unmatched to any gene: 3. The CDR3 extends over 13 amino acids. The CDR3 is CASGLGQTGELFF. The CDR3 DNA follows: TGTGCTAGTGGCCTGGGACAGACCGGGGAGCTGTTTTTT. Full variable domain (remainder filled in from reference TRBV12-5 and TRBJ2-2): DARVTQTPRHKVTEMGQEVTMRCQPILGHNTVFWYRQTMMQGLELLAYFRNRAPLDDSGMPKDRFSAEMPDATLATLKIQPSEPRDSAVYFCASGLGQTGELFFGEGSRLTVL.